This TCR beta chain was documented in a study of PD-1 blockade in classical Hodgkin lymphoma. Looking at the study overall: Patients got intravenous nivolumab 3 mg/kg every 2 weeks.

Documented time point: cycle 4 day 1 (C4D1), after 5 to 7 weeks of nivolumab. Following autologous stem cell transplantation, relapse occurred in every patient, and exposure to brentuximab vedotin varied. The study purified CD4+ T cells from thawed PBMCs using magnetic negative selection. Germline V CDR1 and CDR2: ENHRY, SYGVKD. V was clipped by 0 bases and J by 6 bases, with 12 bases between them. The CDR3 loop spans 15 amino acids. The method was immunoSEQ multiplex PCR; TCRdb's version includes in-frame clones alone and lacks a portion of them. Found here are some 11,000 clones, around 74% of them singletons; the top ten hold 2.5% to 4%.

The source was CD4+ T cells from blood, collected before the fourth cycle of nivolumab. This TCR came from a human donor with classical Hodgkin lymphoma. The chain uses TRBV10-3 and TRBJ2-1; D gene unclear. This chain's CDR3 is CAISESDGSGNEQFF. The DNA of the CDR3 is TGTGCCATCAGTGAGTCGGACGGTTCGGGCAATGAGCAGTTCTTC.